This note documents a single TCR beta chain sequence. V was trimmed by 1 base and J by 3 bases, leaving 9 bases between them. The CDR3 runs to 14 residues. Per germline, CDR1 LGHNA and CDR2 YSLEER. This entry belongs to a study of Tregs in tolerant kidney transplant recipients. Profiling relied on immunoSEQ multiplex PCR, and the TCRdb table lists in-frame clones only, not all of them. Counted here are 95,000 to 120,000 clones, around 90% occurring once; the ten biggest clones make up roughly 0.35%. This chain links TRBV4-3 with TRBJ1-1; no clear D gene. The source was CD4+ T cells from blood, collected before the transplant. The clonotype was recovered from a human donor who received a combined kidney and bone marrow transplant. CDR3 residues: CASSQGARHTEAFF. The CDR3 bases are TGCGCCAGCAGCCAAGGGGCTCGGCACACTGAAGCTTTCTTT.